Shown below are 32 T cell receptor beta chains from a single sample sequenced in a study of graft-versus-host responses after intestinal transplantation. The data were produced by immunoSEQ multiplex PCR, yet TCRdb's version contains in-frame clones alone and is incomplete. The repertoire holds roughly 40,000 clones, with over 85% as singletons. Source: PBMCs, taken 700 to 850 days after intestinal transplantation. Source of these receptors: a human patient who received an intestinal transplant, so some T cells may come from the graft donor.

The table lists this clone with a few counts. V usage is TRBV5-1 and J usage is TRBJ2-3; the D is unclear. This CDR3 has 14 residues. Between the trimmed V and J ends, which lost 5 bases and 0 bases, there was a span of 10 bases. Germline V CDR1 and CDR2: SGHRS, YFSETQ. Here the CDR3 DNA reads TGCGCCAGCAGGGGGAAGACTAGCACAGATACGCAGTATTTT. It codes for CASRGKTSTDTQYF.

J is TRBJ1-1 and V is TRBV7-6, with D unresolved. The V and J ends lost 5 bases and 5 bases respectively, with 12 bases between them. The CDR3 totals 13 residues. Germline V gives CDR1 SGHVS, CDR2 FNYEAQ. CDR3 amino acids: CASSPERWTEAFF. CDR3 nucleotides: TGTGCCAGCAGCCCAGAGAGGTGGACTGAAGCTTTCTTT.

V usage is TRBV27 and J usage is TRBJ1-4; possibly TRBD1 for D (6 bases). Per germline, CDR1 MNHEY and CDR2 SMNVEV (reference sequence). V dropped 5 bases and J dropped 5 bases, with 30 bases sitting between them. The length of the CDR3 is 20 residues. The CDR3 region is CASSLKPPQGPYSENEKLFF. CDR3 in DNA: TGTGCCAGCAGTCTTAAACCTCCACAGGGTCCTTACTCGGAAAATGAAAAACTGTTTTTT.

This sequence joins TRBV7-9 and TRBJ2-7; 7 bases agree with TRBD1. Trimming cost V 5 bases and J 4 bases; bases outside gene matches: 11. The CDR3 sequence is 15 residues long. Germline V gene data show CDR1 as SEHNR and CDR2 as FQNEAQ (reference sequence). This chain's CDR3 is CASSVLRQGFYEQYF. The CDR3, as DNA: TGTGCCAGCAGCGTATTAAGACAGGGATTTTACGAGCAGTACTTC.

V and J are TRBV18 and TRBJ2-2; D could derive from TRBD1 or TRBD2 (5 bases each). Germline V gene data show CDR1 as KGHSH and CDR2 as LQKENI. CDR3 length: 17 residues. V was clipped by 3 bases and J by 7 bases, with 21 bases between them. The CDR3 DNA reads TGTGCCAGCTCACCCTCAACTGTCGGGACCGTACTCGGGGAGCTGTTTTTT. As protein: CASSPSTVGTVLGELFF.

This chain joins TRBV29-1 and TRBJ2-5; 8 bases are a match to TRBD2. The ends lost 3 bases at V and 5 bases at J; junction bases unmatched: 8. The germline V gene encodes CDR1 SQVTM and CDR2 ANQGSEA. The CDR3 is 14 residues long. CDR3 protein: CSVDSSGGMETQYF. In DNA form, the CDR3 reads TGCAGCGTTGATTCAAGCGGGGGAATGGAGACCCAGTACTTC.

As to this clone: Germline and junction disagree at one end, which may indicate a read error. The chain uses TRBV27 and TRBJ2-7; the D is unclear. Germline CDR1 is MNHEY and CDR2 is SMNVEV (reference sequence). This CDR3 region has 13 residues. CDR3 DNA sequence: TGTGCCAGCACCGGAGCGAGTTATGTTGGTTCCCACTTC. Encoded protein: CASTGASYVGSHF.

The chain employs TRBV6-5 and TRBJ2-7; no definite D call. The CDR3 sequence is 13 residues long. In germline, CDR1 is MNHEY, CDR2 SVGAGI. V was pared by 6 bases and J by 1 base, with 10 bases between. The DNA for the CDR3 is TGTGCCAGCAGCTTCGTAGAGTCCTACGAGCAGTACTTC. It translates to CASSFVESYEQYF.

The CDR3 here is CASSEAPTSGSTDTQYF. DNA for the CDR3: TGTGCCAGCAGTGAGGCCCCCACTAGCGGGAGCACAGATACGCAGTATTTT. V usage is TRBV2 and J usage is TRBJ2-3; 9 bases fit TRBD2. The J segment lost 0 bases and the V segment lost 3 bases, leaving 7 bases of the junction unmatched. Per germline, CDR1 SNHLY and CDR2 FYNNEI. The CDR3 is 17 residues long.

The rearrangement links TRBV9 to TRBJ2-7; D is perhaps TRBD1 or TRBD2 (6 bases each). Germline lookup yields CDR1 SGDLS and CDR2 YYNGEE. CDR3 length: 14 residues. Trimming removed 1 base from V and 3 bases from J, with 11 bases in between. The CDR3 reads CASSVNREDYEQYF. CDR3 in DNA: TGTGCCAGCAGCGTAAACAGGGAGGACTACGAGCAGTACTTC.

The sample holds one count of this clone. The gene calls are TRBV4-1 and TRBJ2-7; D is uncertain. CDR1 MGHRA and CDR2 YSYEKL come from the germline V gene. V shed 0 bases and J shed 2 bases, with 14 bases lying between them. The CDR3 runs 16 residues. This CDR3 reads CASSQEGNFPTYEQYF. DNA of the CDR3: TGCGCCAGCAGCCAAGAAGGGAACTTCCCCACCTACGAGCAGTACTTC.

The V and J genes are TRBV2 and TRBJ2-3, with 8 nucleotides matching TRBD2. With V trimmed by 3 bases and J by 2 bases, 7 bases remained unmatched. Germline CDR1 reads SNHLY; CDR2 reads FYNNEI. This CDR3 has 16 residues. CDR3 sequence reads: CASSEGSGANTDTQYF. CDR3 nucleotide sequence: TGTGCCAGCAGTGAGGGTAGCGGGGCGAACACAGATACGCAGTATTTT.

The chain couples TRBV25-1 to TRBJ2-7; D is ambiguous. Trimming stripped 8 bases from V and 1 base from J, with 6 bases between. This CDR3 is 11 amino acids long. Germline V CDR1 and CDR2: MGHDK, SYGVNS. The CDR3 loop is CASSHSYEQYF. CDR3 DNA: TGTGCCAGCTCCCATTCCTACGAGCAGTACTTC.

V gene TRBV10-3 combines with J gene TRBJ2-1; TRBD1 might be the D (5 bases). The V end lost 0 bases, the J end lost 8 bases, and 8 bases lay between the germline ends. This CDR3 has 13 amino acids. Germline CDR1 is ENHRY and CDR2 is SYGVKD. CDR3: CAISESIGDEQFF. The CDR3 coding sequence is TGTGCCATCAGTGAGTCCATAGGGGATGAGCAGTTCTTC.

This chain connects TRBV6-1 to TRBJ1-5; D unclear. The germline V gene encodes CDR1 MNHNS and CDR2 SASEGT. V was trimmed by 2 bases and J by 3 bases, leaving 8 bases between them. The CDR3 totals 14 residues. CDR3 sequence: CASSENSNNQPQHF. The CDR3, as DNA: TGTGCCAGCAGTGAAAACAGTAACAATCAGCCCCAGCATTTT.

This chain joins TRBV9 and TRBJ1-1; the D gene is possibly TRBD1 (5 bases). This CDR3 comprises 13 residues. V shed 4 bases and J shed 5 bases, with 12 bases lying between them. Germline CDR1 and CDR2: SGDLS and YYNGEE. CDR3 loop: CASSLGGGTEAFF. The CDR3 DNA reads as TGTGCCAGCAGCCTAGGTGGGGGAACTGAAGCTTTCTTT.

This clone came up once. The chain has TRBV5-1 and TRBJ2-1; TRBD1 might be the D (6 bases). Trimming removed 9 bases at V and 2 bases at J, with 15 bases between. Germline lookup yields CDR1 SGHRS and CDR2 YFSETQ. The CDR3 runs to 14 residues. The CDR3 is CAKDRSSTYNEQFF. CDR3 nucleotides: TGCGCCAAAGACAGGTCCTCGACCTACAATGAGCAGTTCTTC.

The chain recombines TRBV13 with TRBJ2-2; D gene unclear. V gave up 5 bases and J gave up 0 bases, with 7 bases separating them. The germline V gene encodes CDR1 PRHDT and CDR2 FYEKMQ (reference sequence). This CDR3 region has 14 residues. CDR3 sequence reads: CASSKLTNTGELFF. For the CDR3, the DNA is TGTGCCAGCAGCAAACTTACGAACACCGGGGAGCTGTTTTTT.

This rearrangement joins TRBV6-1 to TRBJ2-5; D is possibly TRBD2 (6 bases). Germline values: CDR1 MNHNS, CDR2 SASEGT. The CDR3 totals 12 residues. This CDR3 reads CVLIADGETQYF. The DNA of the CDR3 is TGTGTGCTGATAGCGGACGGGGAGACCCAGTACTTC.

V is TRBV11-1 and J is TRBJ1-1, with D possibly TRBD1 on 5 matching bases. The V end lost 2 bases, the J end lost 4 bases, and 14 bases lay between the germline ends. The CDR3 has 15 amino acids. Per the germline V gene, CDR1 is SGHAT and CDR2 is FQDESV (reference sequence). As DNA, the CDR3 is TGTGCCAGCAGCTTATACGGGGACTGGGGCACTGAAGCTTTCTTT. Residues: CASSLYGDWGTEAFF.

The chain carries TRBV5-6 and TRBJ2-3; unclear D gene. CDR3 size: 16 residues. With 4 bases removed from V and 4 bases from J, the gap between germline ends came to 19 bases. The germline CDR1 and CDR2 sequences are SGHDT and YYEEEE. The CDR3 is CASSRAGQANADTQYF. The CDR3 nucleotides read TGTGCCAGCAGCCGGGCCGGCCAGGCAAACGCAGATACGCAGTATTTT.

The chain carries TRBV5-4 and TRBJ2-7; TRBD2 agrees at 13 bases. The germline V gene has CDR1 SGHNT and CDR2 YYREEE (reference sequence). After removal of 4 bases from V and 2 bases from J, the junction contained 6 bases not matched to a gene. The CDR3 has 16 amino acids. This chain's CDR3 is CASSPGTSGDPYEQYF. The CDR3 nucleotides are TGTGCCAGCAGCCCGGGGACTAGCGGGGATCCCTACGAGCAGTACTTC. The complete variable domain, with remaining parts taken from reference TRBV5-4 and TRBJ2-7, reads ETGVTQSPTHLIKTRGQQVTLRCSSQSGHNTVSWYQQALGQGPQFIFQYYREEENGRGNFPPRFSGLQFPNYSSELNVNALELDDSALYLCASSPGTSGDPYEQYFGPGTRLTVT.

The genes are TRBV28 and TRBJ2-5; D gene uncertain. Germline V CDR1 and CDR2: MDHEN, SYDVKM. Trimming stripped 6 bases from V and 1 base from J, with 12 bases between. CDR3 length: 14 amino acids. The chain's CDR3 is CASRLGNSQETQYF. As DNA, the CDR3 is TGTGCCAGCAGGCTAGGGAACTCCCAAGAGACCCAGTACTTC. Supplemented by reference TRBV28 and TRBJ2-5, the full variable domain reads DVKVTQSSRYLVKRTGEKVFLECVQDMDHENMFWYRQDPGLGLRLIYFSYDVKMKEKGDIPEGYSVSREKKERFSLILESASTNQTSMYLCASRLGNSQETQYFGPGTRLLVL.

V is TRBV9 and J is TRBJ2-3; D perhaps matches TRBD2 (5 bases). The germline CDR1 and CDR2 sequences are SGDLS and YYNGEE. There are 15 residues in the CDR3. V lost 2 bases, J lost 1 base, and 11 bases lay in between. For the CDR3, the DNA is TGTGCCAGCAGCGTCTTAGCGCCCGGCACAGATACGCAGTATTTT. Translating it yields CASSVLAPGTDTQYF.

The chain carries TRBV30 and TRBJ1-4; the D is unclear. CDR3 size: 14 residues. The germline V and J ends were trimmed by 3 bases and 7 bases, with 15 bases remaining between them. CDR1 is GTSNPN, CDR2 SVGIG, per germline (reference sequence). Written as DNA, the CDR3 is TGTGCCTGGAGGGAGGCCGCCGGGTTTGAAAAACTGTTTTTT. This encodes CAWREAAGFEKLFF. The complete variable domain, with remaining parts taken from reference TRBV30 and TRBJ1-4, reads SQTIHQWPATLVQPVGSPLSLECTVEGTSNPNLYWYRQAAGRGLQLLFYSVGIGQISSEVPQNLSASRPQDRQFILSSKKLLLSDSGFYLCAWREAAGFEKLFFGSGTQLSVL.

The CDR3 reads CARSLGEKTQYF. CDR3 nucleotide sequence: TGTGCCAGAAGCTTGGGGGAAAAGACCCAGTACTTC. The J gene is TRBJ2-5, the V gene TRBV5-3; D call uncertain. TRBV5-3 is annotated as an ORF whose role is uncertain. This CDR3 comprises 12 residues. The germline V and J ends were trimmed by 0 bases and 6 bases, with 6 bases remaining between them.

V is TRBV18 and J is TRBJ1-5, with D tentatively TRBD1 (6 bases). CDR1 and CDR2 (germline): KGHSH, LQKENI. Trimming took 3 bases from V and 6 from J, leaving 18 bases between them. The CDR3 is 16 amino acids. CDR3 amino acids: CASSPGTGAVGQPQHF. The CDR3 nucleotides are TGTGCCAGCTCACCGGGGACGGGGGCCGTAGGTCAGCCCCAGCATTTT.

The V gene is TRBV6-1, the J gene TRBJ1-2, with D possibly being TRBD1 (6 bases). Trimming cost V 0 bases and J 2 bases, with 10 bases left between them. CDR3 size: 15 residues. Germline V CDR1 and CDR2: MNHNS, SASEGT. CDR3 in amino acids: CASSEALGQNYGYTF. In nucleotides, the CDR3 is TGTGCCAGCAGTGAAGCCCTTGGACAGAACTATGGCTACACCTTC.

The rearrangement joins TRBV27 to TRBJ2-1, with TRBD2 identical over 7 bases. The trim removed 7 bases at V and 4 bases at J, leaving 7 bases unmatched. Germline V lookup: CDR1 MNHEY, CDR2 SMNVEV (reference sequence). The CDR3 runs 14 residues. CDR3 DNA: TGTGCCAGCACTTCTCCTAGCGGATACAATGAGCAGTTCTTC. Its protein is CASTSPSGYNEQFF.

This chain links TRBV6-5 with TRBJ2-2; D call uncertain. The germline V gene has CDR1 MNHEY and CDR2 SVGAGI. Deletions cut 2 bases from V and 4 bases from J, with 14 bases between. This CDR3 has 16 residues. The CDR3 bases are TGTGCCAGCAGTTACGACCTAGGTTGGGGCACCGGGGAGCTGTTTTTT. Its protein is CASSYDLGWGTGELFF.

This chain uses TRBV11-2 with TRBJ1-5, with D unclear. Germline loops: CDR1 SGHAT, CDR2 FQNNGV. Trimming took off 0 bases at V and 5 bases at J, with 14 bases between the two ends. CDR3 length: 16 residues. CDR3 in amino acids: CASSLDPWRDDQPQHF. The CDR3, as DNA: TGTGCCAGCAGCTTAGATCCGTGGAGGGATGATCAGCCCCAGCATTTT.

The DNA for the CDR3 is TGTGCCAGCAGCCGGGACAGGGGTTACGAGCAGTACTTC. This encodes CASSRDRGYEQYF. The J gene is TRBJ2-7, the V gene TRBV9; 10 bases map to TRBD1. The CDR3 has 13 amino acids. Unmatched junction bases numbered 2, after V lost 4 bases and J lost 4 bases. Germline V lookup: CDR1 SGDLS, CDR2 YYNGEE.